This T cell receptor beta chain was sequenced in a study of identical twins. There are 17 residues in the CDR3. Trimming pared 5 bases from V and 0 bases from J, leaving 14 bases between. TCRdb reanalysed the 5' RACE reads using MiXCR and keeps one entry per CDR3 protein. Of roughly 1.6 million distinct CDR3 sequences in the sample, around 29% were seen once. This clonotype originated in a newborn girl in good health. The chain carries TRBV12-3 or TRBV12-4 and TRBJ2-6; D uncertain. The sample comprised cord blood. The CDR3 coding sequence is TGTGCCAGCAGTGAGTTATCCGCTCACTCTGGGGCCAACGTCCTGACTTTC. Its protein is CASSELSAHSGANVLTF.